This entry describes one TCR beta chain. From germline, CDR1 is SQVTM and CDR2 ANQGSEA. Trimming took 2 bases from V and 5 from J, leaving 18 bases between them. This CDR3 is built from 15 residues. The source of the sample is a study of blood T cell repertoires in COVID-19. In the study overall: Acute and convalescent COVID-19 samples came from the United States, Italy and Spain.

Per the original data handling: Counts of nucleated cells, estimated from reference gene primer amplification, were obtained. TCRdb's copy holds only in-frame clones and misses some; the assay was immunoSEQ multiplex PCR. V, J and clone size are taken as reported in that table, and D and trimming were inferred from the DNA itself. The sample yields 60,000 to 70,000 clones, 85% to 90% seen once. The genes are TRBV29-1 and TRBJ2-5; D is uncertain. The sequencing input was peripheral blood. The receptor was isolated from a woman in her fifties or sixties with acute or convalescent COVID-19. The CDR3 spells CSVESPTSRRETQYF. CDR3 sequence (DNA): TGCAGCGTTGAATCACCCACGTCCCGGCGGGAGACCCAGTACTTC.